Sequencing of this T cell receptor (beta chain) was carried out in a study of blood T cells in healthy people across ages. Alongside a J-beta primer mix, a sample-barcoded 5' primer served in a second PCR lasting about 7 to 12 cycles. TCRdb reprocessed the 5' RACE reads via MiXCR and lists one record per CDR3 protein. The sample yields roughly 700,000 distinct CDR3 sequences, approximately 30% seen once. Those donating, healthy Caucasian individuals from Russia, were aged about 6 to 90. Each sample gave at least 6.5 million isolated PBMCs. Points from the study as a whole: Among long-lived donors, naive CD4+ cells were more numerous and diversity higher than in aged donors.

For this clonotype: Antigen specificity is unknown.

This CDR3 is built from 17 residues. The V and J ends lost 3 bases and 7 bases, in that order; junction bases with no gene match: 12. Germline CDR1 reads SGHTA; CDR2 reads FQGNSA. This TCR was sampled from a woman of 80 years or more in good health. The sample comprised blood. The rearrangement uses TRBV7-2 and TRBJ2-1; 10 bases match TRBD2. CDR3 loop: CASSLRVAAGGRNEQFF. The CDR3 coding sequence is TGTGCCAGCAGCTTGAGGGTGGCAGCGGGAGGGCGGAATGAGCAGTTCTTC.